A selection of T cell receptor beta chains follows, all from one sample in a study of T cells after yellow fever vaccination. TCRdb re-derived calls from the 5' RACE reads in MiXCR, one entry per CDR3 protein. The table has 620,000 or so distinct CDR3 sequences, around a sixth seen once. Sequencing used PBMCs, obtained about 5 days after the first yellow fever vaccination. Every receptor here comes from a man between 18 and 35 years old who received the YFV17D yellow fever vaccine. Each CDR3 is given with its conserved first and last residue. The D gene is left open where the match is weak. Rows give clone size only sometimes, using once, few, many, or a class for an expanded clone.

. | TRBJ1-6 | TRBV2 | . | TGTGCCAGCAGCGCCCCCAGGGTCACCTATAATTCACCCCTCCACTTT | CASSAPRVTYNSPLHF
few | TRBJ2-4 | TRBV7-9 | . | TGTGCCAGCAGTCGGACGTGGCCCATAGCCAAAAACATTCAGTACTTC | CASSRTWPIAKNIQYF
once | TRBJ2-7 | TRBV29-1 | TRBD1 | TGCAGCGCCTGGGACAGGATCTACGAGCAGTACTTC | CSAWDRIYEQYF
few | TRBJ2-2 | TRBV5-1 | TRBD2 | TGCGCCAGCAGCGCGTCCCCTAGCGGGGGGGACGGGGAGCTGTTTTTT | CASSASPSGGDGELFF
. | TRBJ2-3 | TRBV29-1 | . | TGCAGCATCAGAGGCACAGATACGCAGTATTTT | CSIRGTDTQYF
. | TRBJ2-7 | TRBV6-5 | . | TGTGCCAGCGGTTACTCGAGTGCCCGGGCTTCCTACGAGCAGTACTTC | CASGYSSARASYEQYF
many | TRBJ2-3 | TRBV7-2 | . | TGTGCCAGCAGCTTAGATTTACGGGATACGCAGTATTTT | CASSLDLRDTQYF
few | TRBJ2-5 | TRBV4-1 | TRBD1 | TGCGCCAGCAGCCAACCGCGGGACAGGTGGGGAGAGACCCAGTACTTC | CASSQPRDRWGETQYF
. | TRBJ2-1 | TRBV20-1 | . | TGCAGTGCTAGCCTTTACAGGGCTGGCGGAGGCAATGAGCAGTTCTTC | CSASLYRAGGGNEQFF
many | TRBJ1-4 | TRBV5-1 | . | TGCGCCAGCAGCTTTGGGACGGTATCATCGGGTGAAAAACTGTTTTTT | CASSFGTVSSGEKLFF
. | TRBJ1-5 | TRBV5-1 | . | TGCGCCAGCAGCTTGACAGGACCTCATCAGCCCCAGCATTTT | CASSLTGPHQPQHF
many | TRBJ2-2 | TRBV7-6 | . | TGTGCCAGCAGTCTTCAAGGGGGGCGAAGGAACACCGGGGAGCTGTTTTTT | CASSLQGGRRNTGELFF
few | TRBJ1-4 | TRBV4-3 | . | TGCGCCAGCAGCCAAGAAATCCCAGGGTTGGGAGAAAAACTGTTTTTT | CASSQEIPGLGEKLFF
. | TRBJ2-1 | TRBV12-3/TRBV12-4 | TRBD2 | TGTGCCGCAGCACCCCCGGGGGGGTATGAGCAGTTCTTC | CAAAPPGGYEQFF
. | TRBJ1-5 | TRBV5-8 | . | TGTGCCAGCAGCGGGGGGCAGAGAAATCAGCCCCAGCATTTT | CASSGGQRNQPQHF
few | TRBJ2-2 | TRBV12-3/TRBV12-4 | TRBD1 | TGTGCCAGCAGTTTGACAGGGGGCAGAACCGGGGAGCTGTTTTTT | CASSLTGGRTGELFF
few | TRBJ2-2 | TRBV5-1 | TRBD2 | TGCGCCAGCAGCCTCTGGACTAGCGGGGGGAACACCGGGGAGCTGTTTTTT | CASSLWTSGGNTGELFF
. | TRBJ2-5 | TRBV27 | TRBD2 | TGTGCCAGCAGGCGACTAGCGGGGGTAGAGACCCAGTACTTC | CASRRLAGVETQYF
few | TRBJ2-1 | TRBV11-2 | . | TGTGCCAGCAGCTTAGAACCGGGACTCTACAATGAGCAGTTCTTC | CASSLEPGLYNEQFF
few | TRBJ1-1 | TRBV27 | . | TGTGCCAGCAGATTGGGGGGAGGGGGCACTGAAGCTTTCTTT | CASRLGGGGTEAFF
. | TRBJ1-5 | TRBV18 | . | TGTGCCAGCTCACGCTCAGGGGTTGAGCCCCAGCATTTT | CASSRSGVEPQHF
. | TRBJ1-3 | TRBV15 | . | TGTGCCACCAGGAAACGTGCCACAGATCATTCCATATATTTT | CATRKRATDHSIYF
. | TRBJ2-6 | TRBV6-6 | . | TGTGCCGGACTAAACTCTGGGGCCAACGTCCTGACTTTC | CAGLNSGANVLTF
. | TRBJ2-2 | TRBV28 | . | TGTGCCAGCAGTTATCCGGGGCGGGTCACCGGGGAGCTGTTTTTT | CASSYPGRVTGELFF
. | TRBJ1-2 | TRBV6-5 | . | TGTGCCAGCAGTTACGTAAGGGGTGTAAGCGGCTACACCTTC | CASSYVRGVSGYTF
few | TRBJ2-3 | TRBV25-1 | TRBD2 | TGTGCCAGCAGTGATAAGCGGGGTCTAACAGATACGCAGTATTTT | CASSDKRGLTDTQYF
many | TRBJ1-5 | TRBV6-1 | . | TGTGCCAGCACCCCGAGGGCAGGAGATCAGCCCCAGCATTTT | CASTPRAGDQPQHF
few | TRBJ2-2 | TRBV12-3/TRBV12-4 | . | TGTGCCAGCAGTGCCCGAGGGTCGAACACCGGGGAGCTGTTTTTT | CASSARGSNTGELFF
. | TRBJ1-2 | TRBV24-1 | . | TGTGCCACCAGTGATGTTGGCTATGGCTACACCTTC | CATSDVGYGYTF
. | TRBJ1-1 | TRBV12-3/TRBV12-4 | . | TGTGCCAGCCGGGTGGTAGGCACTGAAGCTTTCTTT | CASRVVGTEAFF
. | TRBJ2-2 | TRBV18 | TRBD1 | TGTGCCAGCTCACCCCTTCGGGACAGGGCGACCGGGGAGCTGTTTTTT | CASSPLRDRATGELFF
. | TRBJ1-1 | TRBV29-1 | . | TGCAGCGTTGCGGACAGGAACACTGAAGCTTTCTTT | CSVADRNTEAFF
. | TRBJ2-6 | TRBV5-4 | . | TGTGCCAGCAGCTTTAAGGGCCCCTCCTCTGGGGCCAACGTCCTGACTTTC | CASSFKGPSSGANVLTF
. | TRBJ2-1 | TRBV20-1 | . | TGCAGTGCTACACACCACAATTATAATGAGCAGTTCTTC | CSATHHNYNEQFF
few | TRBJ2-7 | TRBV5-1 | TRBD1 | TGCGCCAGCAGCCCTTGGGACAGGGGCGACGAGCAGTACTTC | CASSPWDRGDEQYF
. | TRBJ2-3 | TRBV9 | TRBD1 | TGTGCCAGCAGCAGTCAGGTGTCAGGGGGACGGACAGATACGCAGTATTTT | CASSSQVSGGRTDTQYF
. | TRBJ1-5 | TRBV4-3 | . | TGCGCCAGCAGCCAAGATCGGCTGAATCAGCCCCAGCATTTT | CASSQDRLNQPQHF
. | TRBJ2-7 | TRBV5-6 | . | TGTGCCAGCAGCTTTGACGGTGACTACGAGCAGTACTTC | CASSFDGDYEQYF
few | TRBJ1-1 | TRBV5-4 | . | TGTGCCAGCAGCTTGTCCCAGGGGCGAGAAGCTTTCTTT | CASSLSQGREAFF
. | TRBJ2-5 | TRBV25-1 | TRBD1 | TGTGCCAGCAGTGGACTCGACAGGGCTCAAGAGACCCAGTACTTC | CASSGLDRAQETQYF
. | TRBJ2-7 | TRBV7-2 | . | TGTGCCAGCAGCTTTCAGGGGTACGAGCAGTACTTC | CASSFQGYEQYF
. | TRBJ2-3 | TRBV2 | . | TGTGCCAGCAGTGTCCTAGTATGGGAGGTCTCTAGCACAGATACGCAGTATTTT | CASSVLVWEVSSTDTQYF
few | TRBJ2-5 | TRBV7-2 | . | TGTGCCAGCAGCTTAACCGGACTTCAAGAGACCCAGTACTTC | CASSLTGLQETQYF
. | TRBJ1-1 | TRBV4-3 | . | TGCGCCAGCAGCCAAGATGGATGGGGAGGTTTGGACACTGAAGCTTTCTTT | CASSQDGWGGLDTEAFF
few | TRBJ2-2 | TRBV2 | . | TGTGCCAGCAGTGATAGTCTGTACCCCCTGGACACCGGGGAGCTGTTTTTT | CASSDSLYPLDTGELFF
. | TRBJ1-4 | TRBV12-3/TRBV12-4 | . | TGTGCCATCAGTTTAGAAAAACGGGTCCCCAGGGATGAAAAACTGTTTTTT | CAISLEKRVPRDEKLFF
. | TRBJ2-3 | TRBV5-1 | . | TGCGCCAGCAGCGGGCCCCTAGGGGCAGATACGCAGTATTTT | CASSGPLGADTQYF
few | TRBJ2-2 | TRBV19 | TRBD1 | TGTGCCAGTAGACAGGGGGTCTCCGGGGAGCTGTTTTTT | CASRQGVSGELFF
. | TRBJ2-1 | TRBV7-2 | TRBD2 | TGTGCCAGCAGCTTAGGTGGTTGGGCGGGGGGTCTAAATGAGCAGTTCTTC | CASSLGGWAGGLNEQFF
few | TRBJ2-5 | TRBV7-2 | TRBD2 | TGTGCCAGCAACTCGGGACTAGCGGGGGGGCCCGAAGAGACCCAGTACTTC | CASNSGLAGGPEETQYF
few | TRBJ1-2 | TRBV3-1 | . | TGTGCCAGCAGCCAAGTCTACGGAGAACTCCACACCTTC | CASSQVYGELHTF
few | TRBJ1-3 | TRBV6-1 | . | TGTGCCAGCAGACGGACAGCATCCTCTGGAAACACCATATATTTT | CASRRTASSGNTIYF
once | TRBJ2-2 | TRBV12-3/TRBV12-4 | . | TGTGCCAGCAGTCCATCAGGGTACACCGGGGAGATGTTTTTT | CASSPSGYTGEMFF